This is a list of T cell receptor beta chains from one sample in a study of T cells in Graves' hyperthyroidism and ophthalmopathy. TCRdb recomputed calls from the multiplex PCR reads with MiXCR, one row per CDR3 protein. Of about 370,000 distinct CDR3 sequences listed, over 12% were seen once; the top ten hold about 21%. Sequenced input: blood. The receptors shown here come from a woman aged 60 to 75 with Graves' ophthalmopathy. Each CDR3 is given with its conserved first and last residue. D genes are given only for firm matches. Some rows mark clone size as missing; the rest say once, few, many or name a class of expanded clone.

>TRBV7-9|TRBJ2-1|NA|many
TGTGCCAGCAGCCCCGGGGCGGGGAGCTCCTACAATGAGCAGTTCTTC
CASSPGAGSSYNEQFF
>TRBV5-5|TRBJ2-1|TRBD1|few
TGTGCCAGCAGCTTAACGGGACAGAACAATGAGCAGTTCTTC
CASSLTGQNNEQFF
>TRBV3-1|TRBJ1-5|NA|NA
TGTGCCAGCAGCCAACAGTCGAGGAAGCATTTT
CASSQQSRKHF
>TRBV5-1|TRBJ1-6|NA|few
TGCGCCAGCAGCTGGGATTACAATTCACCCCTCCACTTT
CASSWDYNSPLHF
>TRBV5-1|TRBJ2-3|NA|many
TGCGCCAGCAGCATGACAGGCACAGATACGCAGTATTTT
CASSMTGTDTQYF
>TRBV2|TRBJ2-7|TRBD2|many
TGTGCCAGCAGTGAAGCCTGGACTAGCGGAAATATCCACGAGCAGTACTTC
CASSEAWTSGNIHEQYF
>TRBV28|TRBJ1-2|NA|few
TGTGCCAGCAGTTTAGAGGGGTTGGTCTATGGCTACACCTTC
CASSLEGLVYGYTF
>TRBV20-1|TRBJ2-1|TRBD2|many
TGCAGTGCTAGAGACCTAGCGGGAGGGCATTACAATGAGCAGTTCTTC
CSARDLAGGHYNEQFF
>TRBV28|TRBJ2-7|NA|many
TGTGCCACCTCCTTGGGGACCTACGAGCAGTACTTC
CATSLGTYEQYF
>TRBV7-2|TRBJ2-1|NA|many
TGTGCCAGCAGCCCTACGCGCGATGAGCAGTTCTTC
CASSPTRDEQFF
>TRBV7-2|TRBJ2-5|NA|many
TGTGCCAGCAGCGCAAGGGGGTTGCGGGAACAAGAGACCCAGTACTTC
CASSARGLREQETQYF
>TRBV28|TRBJ2-1|TRBD2|NA
TGTGCCAGCAGTTTAGGGGGAGGGCCTGGGTACAATGAGCAGTTCTTC
CASSLGGGPGYNEQFF
>TRBV9|TRBJ1-6|NA|many
TGTGCCAGCAGCTCTGAAATCGGGGCGAGATCACCCCTCCACTTT
CASSSEIGARSPLHF
>TRBV29-1|TRBJ1-1|TRBD1|few
TGCAGCGCAAGCCGACAGGGGATTAACACTGAAGCTTTCTTT
CSASRQGINTEAFF
>TRBV11-2|TRBJ2-7|NA|many
TGTGCCAGCAGCGCAACCGGGTACGAGCAGTACTTC
CASSATGYEQYF
>TRBV20-1|TRBJ2-3|TRBD2|NA
TGCAGTGCTAGAGACGATAGCGGGAGGGCTGGAGCAGATACGCAGTATTTT
CSARDDSGRAGADTQYF
>TRBV20-1|TRBJ2-3|NA|many
TGCAGTGCTACCCATAGATTTAGCACAGATACGCAGTATTTT
CSATHRFSTDTQYF
>TRBV20-1|TRBJ2-5|NA|NA
TGCAGTGCTAGAGATTCCGGAGGGCCGGGGGAGACCCAGTACTTC
CSARDSGGPGETQYF
>TRBV7-3|TRBJ2-1|TRBD2|few
TGTGCCAGCAGCATAAGGACTAGCGGGAGGGCGGATGAGCAGTTCTTC
CASSIRTSGRADEQFF
>TRBV9|TRBJ2-7|TRBD1|few
TGTGCCAGCAGCGTGGGACAGGGGGCATGGGGGCAGTACTTC
CASSVGQGAWGQYF
>TRBV20-1|TRBJ2-7|TRBD2|few
TGCAGTGCTAGGGTGGCTAGCGGGGACCCTAACTACGAGCAGTACTTC
CSARVASGDPNYEQYF
>TRBV4-2|TRBJ2-2|NA|NA
TGTGCCAGCAGCCAAGACTCTAAGACGTTTTTT
CASSQDSKTFF
>TRBV4-2|TRBJ2-1|TRBD2|few
TGTGCCAGCAGCCAAGAGGGGCTAGCGGGAGAAGTGGCGAATGAGCAGTTCTTC
CASSQEGLAGEVANEQFF
>TRBV6-1|TRBJ2-7|TRBD1|few
TGTGCCAGCAGTGAAACTCTCCGGGACAGGGACTACGAGCAGTACTTC
CASSETLRDRDYEQYF
>TRBV20-1|TRBJ2-6|NA|many
TGCAGTGCTAGAGATATGGGGGTTGGGGCCAACGTCCTGACTTTC
CSARDMGVGANVLTF
>TRBV6-2/TRBV6-3|TRBJ2-4|TRBD1|NA
TGTGCCAGCAGTTTTGACAGGGGGAAAAACATTCAGTACTTC
CASSFDRGKNIQYF
>TRBV3-1|TRBJ2-1|NA|many
TGTGCCAGCAGCCAAGATCGGACAAGAAACAATGAGCAGTTCTTC
CASSQDRTRNNEQFF
>TRBV20-1|TRBJ2-1|TRBD1|many
TGCAGTTATACCGGGACAGGGGGCTACAATGAGCAGTTCTTC
CSYTGTGGYNEQFF
>TRBV20-1|TRBJ2-2|TRBD1|few
TGCAGTGCTAGGCCAAGGGGACAGGGTCGTAATTTCTACACCGGGGAGCTGTTTTTT
CSARPRGQGRNFYTGELFF
>TRBV11-2|TRBJ2-5|NA|many
TGTGCCAGCAGCTTAGATAGGCAGGGGGAGACCCAGTACTTC
CASSLDRQGETQYF
>TRBV28|TRBJ2-3|TRBD1|few
TGTGCCAGCTTTTTCCAGGGGGCGAAGAGCACAGGTACGCAGTATTTT
CASFFQGAKSTGTQYF
>TRBV28|TRBJ2-1|TRBD1|many
TGTGCCAGCAGTTTATTGGACAGGGGGAATGAGCAGTTCTTC
CASSLLDRGNEQFF
>TRBV18|TRBJ2-1|NA|many
TGTGCCAGCTCACCAGGGACAGAGGCGGGGGAGCAGTTCTTC
CASSPGTEAGEQFF
>TRBV3-1|TRBJ2-7|NA|many
TGTGCCAGCAGCCAAGATGAAGGACGCGCGAGGGTGTACGAGCAGTACTTC
CASSQDEGRARVYEQYF
>TRBV18|TRBJ2-3|TRBD2|NA
TGTGCCAGCTCACCCGGGACTACCCGGGGAGATACGCAGTATTTT
CASSPGTTRGDTQYF
>TRBV28|TRBJ2-5|TRBD2|NA
TGTGCCAGCAGTACGAACGCAGCGGGGAAGTCAGAGACCCAGTACTTC
CASSTNAAGKSETQYF
>TRBV6-5|TRBJ2-5|TRBD1|many
TGTGCCAGCAGTTCCGGACAGGGCTGGTACTTC
CASSSGQGWYF
>TRBV12-3/TRBV12-4|TRBJ1-1|TRBD1|many
TGTGCCAGCAGGGGGACAGGGTTCACTGAAGCTTTCTTT
CASRGTGFTEAFF
>TRBV6-1|TRBJ2-7|NA|NA
TGTGCCAGCAAGGACCGGCAAGGGGCCGCCTACGAGCAGTACTTC
CASKDRQGAAYEQYF
>TRBV6-1|TRBJ2-7|TRBD2|few
TGTGCCAGCAGTTACGGCGGGAGGGTTTGGGACGAGCAGTACTTC
CASSYGGRVWDEQYF
>TRBV7-8|TRBJ2-5|TRBD1|many
TGTGCCAGCAGCTCTACTTCGACAGGGAAAGAGACCCAGTACTTC
CASSSTSTGKETQYF
>TRBV29-1|TRBJ2-2|TRBD2|NA
TGCAGCGCTACTAGCGGAGGAAACACCGGGGAGCTGTTTTTT
CSATSGGNTGELFF
>TRBV12-5|TRBJ1-1|NA|many
TGTGCTAGTGGTTTGTCGGGAGGTACTGAAGCTTTCTTT
CASGLSGGTEAFF
>TRBV13|TRBJ1-1|TRBD1|many
TGTGCCAGCCCAAACAGGGGCGGCACTGAAGCTTTCTTT
CASPNRGGTEAFF
>TRBV7-9|TRBJ1-2|NA|many
TGTGCCAGCAGCCCGCAGGGCAGCTACACCTTC
CASSPQGSYTF
>TRBV28|TRBJ2-1|NA|many
TGTGCCAGCAGTTTATTTGGGGGCAGTGGCTCCTACAATGAGCAGTTCTTC
CASSLFGGSGSYNEQFF